The clone carrying this TCR beta chain was recorded many times. As yet, its antigen is unknown. This sample is part of a study of regulatory T cells in long-lasting Graves disease. In the study overall: The criterion for persistent Graves' disease was over 5 years of antithyroid drugs with positive TSH receptor antibodies.

Time point noted: persistent/refractory GD, antithyroid drugs over 5 years with positive TRAb. Isolated PBMC RNA provided the starting material for the TCR library. The CDR3 sequence is 11 residues long. V lost 4 bases and J lost 7, with 10 bases in between. Per the germline V gene, CDR1 is SQVTM and CDR2 is ANQGSEA. The TCR beta library used iRepertoire HTBI primers with Arm-PCR amplification of CDR3. Per the authors' pipeline: The samples yielded roughly 64 TRBV and roughly 13 TRBJ segments. From the multiplex PCR reads, TCRdb called clonotypes with MiXCR, one entry per CDR3 protein. The V and J calls here are based on TCRdb, not the publication. The sample consists of over 650,000 distinct CDR3 sequences, about 30% of them appearing once. Broader study findings: Persistent Graves' patients showed less TCR diversity than newly diagnosed ones.

V usage is TRBV29-1 and J usage is TRBJ1-2, with D possibly matching TRBD1 (5 bases). Sequencing was performed on peripheral blood mononuclear cells (PBMCs), taken when the disease was refractory, from a patient treated with antithyroid drugs. This clonotype was sampled from a female donor with Graves disease. In DNA, the CDR3 is TGCAGCGTTGCAGGGTCTAGTGGCTACACCTTC. It codes for CSVAGSSGYTF.